Below, 23 T cell receptor beta chains from the same sample are listed, as sequenced in a study of molecular identifiers for immune sequencing clone quantification (dated by TCRdb to between 2018 and 2020). Libraries were prepared through PCR. The data were produced on a NextSeq 500. Using fastp at Q25 and MiXCR, TCRdb reprocessed the public reads and kept productive beta chains. Under each unique CDR3 protein, matching rows form one entry showing the most common genes and DNA. The sample data list roughly 50,000 distinct CDR3 sequences, and approximately 34% of these were observed just once. The ten largest clones add up to roughly 3.8% of the sample. Sequences were obtained from naive CD8+ T cells from blood, with Jurkat cell RNA spiked in. Read against the paper, the sample's cell subset or site label means: FACS-sorted CD8+CD4-CCR7+CD45RA+ naive T cells. All receptors come from a human donor in good health. Some libraries in this study had Jurkat cell RNA spiked in.

This clonotype appeared many times. The chain has TRBV9 and TRBJ1-2; D is unclear. This CDR3 has 13 residues. With 2 bases removed from V and 2 bases from J, the gap between germline ends came to 7 bases. From germline, CDR1 is SGDLS and CDR2 YYNGEE. The CDR3 nucleotides read TGTGCCAGCAGCGTCAGCGGAAACTATGGCTACACCTTC. Its protein is CASSVSGNYGYTF.

This clonotype has ten or more counts. The chain links TRBV7-9 to TRBJ2-7; D is possibly TRBD2 (5 bases). The germline gives CDR1 SEHNR, CDR2 FQNEAQ (reference sequence). The CDR3 is 13 amino acids. The germline V and J ends were trimmed by 5 bases and 5 bases, with 13 bases remaining between them. CDR3 DNA sequence: TGTGCCAGCAGCCGCGGGTCCCTAAACGAGCAGTACTTC. Translating gives CASSRGSLNEQYF.

In the case of this clonotype: The junction shows a germline mismatch at one end, possibly a read error. The chain employs TRBV4-3 and TRBJ2-1; possibly TRBD1 for D (5 bases). CDR3 size: 14 residues. Germline CDR1 and CDR2: LGHNA and YSLEER. CDR3 loop: CAGSQHRGYNEQFF. In nucleotides, the CDR3 is TGCGCCGGCAGCCAACATAGGGGCTACAATGAGCAGTTCTTC.

The V gene is TRBV20-1, the J gene TRBJ1-1; the D is unclear. Germline V gene sequence: CDR1 DFQATT, CDR2 SNEGSKA (reference sequence). This CDR3 has 10 amino acids. Trimming stripped 7 bases from V and 9 bases from J, with 12 bases between. The CDR3 spells CSVYPRKAFF. For the CDR3, the DNA is TGCAGTGTCTATCCACGTAAAGCTTTCTTT.

This clonotype was observed a single time. The genes are TRBV20-1 and TRBJ2-5; TRBD2 matches at 11 bases. The length of the CDR3 is 13 residues. J was trimmed by 9 bases and V by 6 bases; bases with no gene match: 9. Germline loops: CDR1 DFQATT, CDR2 SNEGSKA (reference sequence). In nucleotides, the CDR3 is TGCAGTGCCTTTAGCGGGAGGGGGGAGGCCCAGTACTTC. Translation: CSAFSGRGEAQYF.

The CDR3 DNA sequence: TGCAGCGTTGCGGGCGGGAGGCCCGCCAATGAGCAGTTCTTC. It codes for CSVAGGRPANEQFF. The V and J genes are TRBV29-1 and TRBJ2-1, with 8 bases matching TRBD2. Trimming removed 4 bases from V and 6 bases from J; junction bases left unmatched: 8. This CDR3 is built from 14 residues. Germline V gene lookup returns CDR1 SQVTM and CDR2 ANQGSEA.

With regard to this clonotype: This may be a read error, as it is one base from a much larger clone. The rearrangement links TRBV28 to TRBJ2-3, with no clear D. The germline V gene has CDR1 MDHEN and CDR2 SYDVKM. The CDR3 runs to 15 residues. V shed 0 bases and J shed 0 bases, with 7 bases lying between them. CDR3 DNA: TGTGCCAGCAGTTTATGGCAGGATAGCACAGATACGCAGTATTTT. This codes for CASSLWQDSTDTQYF.

This clonotype is medium-sized in the sample. This sequence joins TRBV2 and TRBJ2-3; tentatively, D is TRBD1 (5 bases). This CDR3 contains 14 residues. Trimming removed 3 bases from V and 0 bases from J, with 7 bases in between. Germline CDR1 reads SNHLY; CDR2 reads FYNNEI. The chain's CDR3 is CASSEGPSTDTQYF. As DNA, the CDR3 is TGTGCCAGCAGTGAGGGGCCTAGCACAGATACGCAGTATTTT.

In this sample, this clonotype turned up many times. The rearrangement links TRBV29-1 to TRBJ2-5; D perhaps matches TRBD1 (6 bases). CDR1 and CDR2 (germline): SQVTM, ANQGSEA. The CDR3 runs to 12 residues. Trimming cost V 7 bases and J 5 bases, with 14 bases left between them. The DNA of the CDR3 is TGCAGCGCGGATACAGGGAGCGAGACCCAGTACTTC. It translates to CSADTGSETQYF.

This clonotype was counted a single time. This sequence joins TRBV11-2 and TRBJ2-2, with no clear D. Germline-derived CDR1 and CDR2 are SGHAT and FQNNGV. Trimming took off 3 bases at V and 8 bases at J, with 7 bases between the two ends. This CDR3 region has 12 residues. The CDR3 DNA follows: TGTGCCAGCAGCTTCCAGTCTGGGGAGCTGTTTTTT. This sequence encodes CASSFQSGELFF.

As concerns this clonotype: This CDR3 is missing its conserved last phenylalanine or tryptophan, likely due to a read error. This chain connects TRBV5-1 to TRBJ2-5; TRBD1 might be the D (5 bases). Trimming removed 0 bases at V and 3 bases at J, with 12 bases between. CDR1 SGHRS and CDR2 YFSETQ come from the germline V gene. The CDR3 runs 15 residues. This CDR3 reads CASSLGWQDKETQYL. The CDR3 DNA reads as TGCGCCAGCAGCTTGGGTTGGCAGGACAAAGAGACCCAGTACCTC.

Many counts were recorded for this clonotype. The rearrangement links TRBV7-2 to TRBJ2-7; TRBD1 matches 7 bases. CDR3 size: 15 residues. The J segment lost 2 bases and the V segment lost 5 bases, leaving 9 bases of the junction unmatched. Germline assignment: CDR1 SGHTA and CDR2 FQGNSA. The CDR3 nucleotides are TGTGCCAGCAGCCGCACCCGACAGGGCCCCTACGAGCAGTACTTC. Amino acids: CASSRTRQGPYEQYF. The full variable domain, with the rest looked up from reference TRBV7-2 and TRBJ2-7, is GAGVSQSPSNKVTEKGKDVELRCDPISGHTALYWYRQSLGQGLEFLIYFQGNSAPDKSGLPSDRFSAERTGGSVSTLTIQRTQQEDSAVYLCASSRTRQGPYEQYFGPGTRLTVT.

This clonotype was found many times. The CDR3 DNA sequence: TGTGCCAGCAGCCCTGGCCCTGTAGAGCAGTTCTTC. Encoded protein: CASSPGPVEQFF. V usage is TRBV6-6 and J usage is TRBJ2-1; no clear D. V dropped 6 bases and J dropped 10 bases, with 13 bases sitting between them. CDR1 MNHNY and CDR2 SVGAGI come from the germline V gene (reference sequence). The CDR3 spans 12 residues.

A note on this clonotype: A much larger clone sits a single nucleotide away, making a read error possible. No conserved phenylalanine or tryptophan ends this CDR3, so it is likely a read error. J is TRBJ2-3 and V is TRBV7-9; no clear D gene. The CDR3 has 16 amino acids. CDR1 and CDR2 from the germline V gene are SEHNR and FQNEAQ (reference sequence). The V end lost 7 bases, the J end lost 3 bases, and 20 bases lay between the germline ends. CDR3 in DNA: TGTGCCAGCACAACACTTTCCCCTCGTGGGACAGATACGCAGTATTTA. This encodes CASTTLSPRGTDTQYL.

This clonotype came up a few times. The chain couples TRBV27 to TRBJ2-3; TRBD2 agrees at 12 bases. This CDR3 is 16 amino acids long. J gave up 6 bases and V 2 bases, and 6 bases lay outside the gene matches. The germline V gene encodes CDR1 MNHEY and CDR2 SMNVEV (reference sequence). The CDR3 here is CASSLVLAGGPDTQYF. The CDR3 DNA is TGTGCCAGCAGTTTAGTTCTAGCGGGAGGGCCTGATACGCAGTATTTT.

This clonotype came up a few times. The chain employs TRBV9 and TRBJ2-6; perhaps TRBD2 as D (6 bases). Germline V lookup: CDR1 SGDLS, CDR2 YYNGEE. The CDR3 has 14 residues. V gave up 7 bases and J gave up 2 bases, with 10 bases separating them. In nucleotides, the CDR3 is TGTGCCAGCCGTGGGGGGACTGGGGCCAACGTCCTGACTTTC. Protein: CASRGGTGANVLTF.

Worth noting for this clonotype: At one end, the junction sequence differs from germline, possibly due to a read error. The chain has TRBV28 and TRBJ2-5, with a tentative D call TRBD2 (6 bases). The CDR3 has 15 amino acids. Germline-derived CDR1 and CDR2 are MDHEN and SYDVKM. The CDR3 sequence: CASSLGGTYQVTQYF. DNA of the CDR3: TGTGCCAGCAGTTTGGGCGGGACTTATCAAGTGACCCAGTACTTC.

The rearrangement links TRBV5-4 to TRBJ2-4, with 7 bases identical to TRBD1. The CDR3 length is 14 residues. V dropped 0 bases and J dropped 6; count of bases not matched to a gene: 3. Germline V gives CDR1 SGHNT, CDR2 YYREEE (reference sequence). The CDR3 here is CASSLVAGGNIQYF. The CDR3 coding sequence is TGTGCCAGCAGCTTGGTGGCAGGGGGAAACATTCAGTACTTC.

As regards this clonotype: At one of its ends the junction is not consistent with the germline gene, which may arise from a read error. Written as DNA, the CDR3 is TGTGCCAGCTGCTTGGGGGGACTAGGGGGCTACGAGCAGTACTTC. Its protein is CASCLGGLGGYEQYF. The genes are TRBV5-4 and TRBJ2-7, with 8 bases fitting TRBD2. Germline V gives CDR1 SGHNT, CDR2 YYREEE (reference sequence). This CDR3 is 15 amino acids long.

This rearrangement joins TRBV11-2 to TRBJ2-3; possibly TRBD2 for D (5 bases). The CDR3 runs 17 residues. From germline, CDR1 is SGHAT and CDR2 FQNNGV. V shed 2 bases and J shed 1 base, with 16 bases lying between them. This CDR3 reads CASSLLGWRAGTDTQYF. The CDR3 nucleotides read TGTGCCAGCAGCTTACTGGGTTGGCGGGCGGGCACAGATACGCAGTATTTT.

The table lists this clonotype with a few counts. This sequence joins TRBV28 and TRBJ2-3, with 9 positions matching TRBD1. The V gene's germline CDR1 is MDHEN and CDR2 SYDVKM. V shed 5 bases and J 2 bases; nucleotides not matched to a gene: 11. CDR3 length: 17 amino acids. The CDR3 bases are TGTGCCAGCAGTCCCTACAGGGACAGGGACCCCACAGATACGCAGTATTTT. As protein: CASSPYRDRDPTDTQYF.

The sample holds one count of this clonotype. Possible read error: a much larger clone is one base away. This chain links TRBV25-1 with TRBJ1-5; D may be TRBD1 (6 bases). The CDR3 spans 14 residues. Deletions cut 5 bases from V and 5 bases from J, with 13 bases between. Germline V gene data show CDR1 as MGHDK and CDR2 as SYGVNS. The CDR3 DNA is TGTGCCAGCAGTCCCACAGGGCGGGATCAGCCCCAGCATTTT. Its protein is CASSPTGRDQPQHF.

About this clonotype itself: Germline and junction disagree at one end, which may indicate a read error. The chain uses TRBV4-1 and TRBJ1-5; D unclear. Germline V gives CDR1 MGHRA, CDR2 YSYEKL. The CDR3 runs 14 residues. CDR3 DNA sequence: TGCGCCAGCAGCCAAGCGGAAGGTTCTCTGCCCCTGCATTTT. As protein: CASSQAEGSLPLHF.